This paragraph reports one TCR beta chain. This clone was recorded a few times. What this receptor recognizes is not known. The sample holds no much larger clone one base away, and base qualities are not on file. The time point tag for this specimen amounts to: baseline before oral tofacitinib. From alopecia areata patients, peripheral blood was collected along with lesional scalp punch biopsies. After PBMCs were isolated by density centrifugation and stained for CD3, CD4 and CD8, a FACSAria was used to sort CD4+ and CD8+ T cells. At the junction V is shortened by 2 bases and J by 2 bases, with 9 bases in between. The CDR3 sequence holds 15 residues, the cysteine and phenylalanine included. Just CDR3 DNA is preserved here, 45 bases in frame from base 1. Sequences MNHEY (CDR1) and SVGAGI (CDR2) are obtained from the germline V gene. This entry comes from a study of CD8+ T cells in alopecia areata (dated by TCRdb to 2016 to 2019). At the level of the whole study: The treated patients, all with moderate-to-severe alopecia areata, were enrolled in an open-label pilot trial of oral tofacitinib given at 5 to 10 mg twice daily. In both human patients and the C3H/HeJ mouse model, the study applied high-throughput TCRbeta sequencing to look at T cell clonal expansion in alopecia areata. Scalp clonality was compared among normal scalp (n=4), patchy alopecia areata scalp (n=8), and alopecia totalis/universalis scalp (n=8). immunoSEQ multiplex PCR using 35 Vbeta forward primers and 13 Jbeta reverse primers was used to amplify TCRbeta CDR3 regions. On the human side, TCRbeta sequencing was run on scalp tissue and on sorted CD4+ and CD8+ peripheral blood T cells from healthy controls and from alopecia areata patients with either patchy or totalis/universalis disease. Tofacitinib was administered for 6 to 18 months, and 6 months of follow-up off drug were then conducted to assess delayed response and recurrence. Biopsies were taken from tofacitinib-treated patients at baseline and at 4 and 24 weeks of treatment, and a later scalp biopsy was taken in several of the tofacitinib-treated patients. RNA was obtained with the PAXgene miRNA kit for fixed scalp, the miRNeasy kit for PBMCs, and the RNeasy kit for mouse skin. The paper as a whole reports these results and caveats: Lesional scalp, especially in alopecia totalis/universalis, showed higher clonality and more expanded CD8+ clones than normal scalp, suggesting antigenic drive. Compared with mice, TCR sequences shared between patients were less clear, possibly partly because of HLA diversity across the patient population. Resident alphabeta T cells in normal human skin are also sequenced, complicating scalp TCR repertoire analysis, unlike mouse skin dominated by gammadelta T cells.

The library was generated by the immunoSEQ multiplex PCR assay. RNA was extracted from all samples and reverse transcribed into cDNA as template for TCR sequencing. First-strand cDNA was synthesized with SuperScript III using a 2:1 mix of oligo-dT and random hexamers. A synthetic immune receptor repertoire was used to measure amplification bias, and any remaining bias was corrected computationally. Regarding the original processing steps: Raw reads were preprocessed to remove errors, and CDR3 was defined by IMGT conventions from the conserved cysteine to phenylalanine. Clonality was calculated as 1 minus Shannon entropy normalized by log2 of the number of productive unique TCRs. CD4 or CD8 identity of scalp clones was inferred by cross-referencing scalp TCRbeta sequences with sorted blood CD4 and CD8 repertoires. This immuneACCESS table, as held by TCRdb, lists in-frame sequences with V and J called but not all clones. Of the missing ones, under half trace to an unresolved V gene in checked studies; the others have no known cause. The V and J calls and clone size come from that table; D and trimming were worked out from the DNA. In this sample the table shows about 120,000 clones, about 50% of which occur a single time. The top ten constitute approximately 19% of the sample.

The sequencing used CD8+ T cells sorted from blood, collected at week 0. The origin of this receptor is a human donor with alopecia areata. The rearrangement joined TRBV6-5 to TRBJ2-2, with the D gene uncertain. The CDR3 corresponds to CASSYGLLNTGELFF. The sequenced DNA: TGTGCCAGCAGTTACGGGCTATTAAACACCGGGGAGCTGTTTTTT.